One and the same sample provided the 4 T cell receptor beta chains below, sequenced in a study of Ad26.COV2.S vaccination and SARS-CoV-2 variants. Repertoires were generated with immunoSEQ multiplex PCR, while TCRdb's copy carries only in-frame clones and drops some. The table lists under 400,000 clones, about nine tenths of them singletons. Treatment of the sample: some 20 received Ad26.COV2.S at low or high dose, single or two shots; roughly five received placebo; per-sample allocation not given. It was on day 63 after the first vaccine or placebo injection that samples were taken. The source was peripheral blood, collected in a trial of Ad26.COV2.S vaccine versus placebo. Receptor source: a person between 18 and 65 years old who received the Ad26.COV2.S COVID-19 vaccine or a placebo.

CDR3 residues: CASSKAKGDRAVNTEAFF. For the CDR3, the DNA is TGTGCCAGCAGCAAAGCGAAAGGTGACAGGGCCGTGAACACTGAAGCTTTCTTT. The J gene is TRBJ1-1, the V gene TRBV21-1; TRBD1, the table's D call, was not compared with the DNA. TRBV21-1 is deemed a pseudogene. The CDR3 runs 18 residues.

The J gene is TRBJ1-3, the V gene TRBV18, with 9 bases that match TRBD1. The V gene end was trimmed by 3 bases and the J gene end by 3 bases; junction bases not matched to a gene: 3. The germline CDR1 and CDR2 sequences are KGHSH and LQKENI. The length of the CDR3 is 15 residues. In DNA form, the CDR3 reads TGTGCCAGCTCACCTTCGGGACAGGGTGGAAACACCATATATTTT. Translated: CASSPSGQGGNTIYF.

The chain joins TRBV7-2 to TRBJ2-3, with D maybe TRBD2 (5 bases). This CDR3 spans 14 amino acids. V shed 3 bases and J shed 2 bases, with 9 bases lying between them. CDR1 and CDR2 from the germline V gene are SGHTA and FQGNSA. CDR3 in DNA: TGTGCCAGCAGCTTGTCGGGAACCACAGATACGCAGTATTTT. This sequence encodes CASSLSGTTDTQYF.

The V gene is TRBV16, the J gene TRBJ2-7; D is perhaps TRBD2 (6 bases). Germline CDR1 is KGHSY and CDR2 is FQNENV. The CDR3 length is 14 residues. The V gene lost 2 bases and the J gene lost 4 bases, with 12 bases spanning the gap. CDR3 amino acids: CASSQAGKTYEQYF. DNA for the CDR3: TGTGCCAGCAGCCAAGCGGGAAAGACTTACGAGCAGTACTTC.